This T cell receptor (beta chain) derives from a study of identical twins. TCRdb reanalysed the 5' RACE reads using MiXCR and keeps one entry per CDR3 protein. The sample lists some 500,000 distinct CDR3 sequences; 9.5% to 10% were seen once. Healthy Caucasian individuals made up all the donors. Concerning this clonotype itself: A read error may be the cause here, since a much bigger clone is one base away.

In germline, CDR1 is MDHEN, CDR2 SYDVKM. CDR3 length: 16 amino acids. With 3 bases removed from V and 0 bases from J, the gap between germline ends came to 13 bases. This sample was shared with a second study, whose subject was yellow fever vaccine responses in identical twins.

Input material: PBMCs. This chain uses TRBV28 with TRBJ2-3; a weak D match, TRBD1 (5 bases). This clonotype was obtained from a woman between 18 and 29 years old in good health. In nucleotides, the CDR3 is TGTGCCAGCAGTTTCATAGGGCAGGGAAGCACAGATACGCAGTATTTT. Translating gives CASSFIGQGSTDTQYF.